The entry below describes one T cell receptor (beta chain). The data belong to a study of identical twins. TCRdb reprocessed the 5' RACE reads via MiXCR and lists one record per CDR3 protein. The repertoire includes approximately 500,000 distinct CDR3 sequences, around 24% of them detected once, and roughly 3% sits in the top ten. This CDR3 contains 12 residues. With 5 bases removed from V and 10 bases from J, the gap between germline ends came to 12 bases. These same data were also listed under a study on T cells expressing NK-cell markers.

The chain couples TRBV12-3 or TRBV12-4 to TRBJ2-4; TRBD1 or TRBD2 may be the D gene (6 bases each). This clonotype originated in a woman under 30 in good health. Specimen: CD4+ T cells sorted from blood. The CDR3 loop is CASSGGLIIQYF. The CDR3 region has the DNA TGTGCCAGCAGTGGGGGGCTCATAATTCAGTACTTC.